This T cell receptor beta chain is from a study of T-cell reconstitution after alpha-beta-depleted transplantation in children. The library targeted TCRbeta and was prepared with unique molecular identifiers. TCRdb itself ran the PCR reads through MiXCR, one entry per CDR3 protein. The table has 65,000 to 90,000 distinct CDR3 sequences, approximately 11% seen once. This clonotype occurred many times. This receptor was identified in a boy younger than 18 with acute myeloid leukemia, due to receive a stem cell transplant. The sequencing used PBMCs, collected before TCRalphabeta/CD19-depleted stem cell transplant.

The CDR3 loop reads CASSEFGLETQYF. DNA for the CDR3: TGTGCCAGCAGTGAATTTGGACTAGAGACCCAGTACTTC. V usage is TRBV25-1 and J usage is TRBJ2-5, with a weak D call TRBD2 (5 bases). CDR1 and CDR2 from the germline V gene are MGHDK and SYGVNS. This CDR3 is built from 13 residues. The ends were cut back, 1 base at V and 4 bases at J, with 7 bases in the middle. Variable domain in full (rest from reference TRBV25-1 and TRBJ2-5): EADIYQTPRYLVIGTGKKITLECSQTMGHDKMYWYQQDPGMELHLIHYSYGVNSTEKGDLSSESTVSRIRTEHFPLTLESARPSHTSQYLCASSEFGLETQYFGPGTRLLVL.